This T cell receptor (beta chain) was sequenced in a study of shared clonotypes between healthy human individuals. Data came from immunoSEQ multiplex PCR; TCRdb stores just in-frame clones and leaves some out. The sample records roughly 2,300,000 clones, 80% to 95% being singletons. Sequenced material: naive CD4+ T cells from PBMCs. The subset here: CD45RA+ positively selected. The receptor comes from a man younger than 35 in good health. Some clones in this sample may be carry-over from other donors' samples.

CDR3 loop: CSVERGAGFPADTQYF. Written as DNA, the CDR3 is TGCAGCGTTGAAAGAGGGGCGGGATTCCCAGCAGATACGCAGTATTTT. The rearrangement links TRBV29-1 to TRBJ2-3; a weak D match, TRBD2 (6 bases). V lost 2 bases and J lost 4, with 19 bases in between. In germline, CDR1 is SQVTM, CDR2 ANQGSEA. There are 16 residues in the CDR3.